This T cell receptor (beta chain) is drawn from a study of blood T cell repertoires in COVID-19. Study-level background: Nucleic acid was either cDNA or gDNA, and it came from T cells, B-cell-depleted T cells, or PBMCs.

Measured with immunoSEQ multiplex PCR; TCRdb has only the in-frame clones, and not every one. The table has 110,000 to 150,000 clones, about 80% seen once; the top ten hold roughly 3%. The sequence came from an elderly woman with acute or convalescent COVID-19. The specimen was peripheral blood.

This CDR3 is CASSQESVLTF. The CDR3 bases are TGTGCCAGCAGCCAAGAGTCAGTCCTGACTTTC. The chain uses TRBV3-1 (or the pseudogene TRBV3-2) and TRBJ2-6; D gene uncertain. Trimming pared 0 bases from V and 13 bases from J, leaving 4 bases between. This CDR3 contains 11 residues. Germline lookup yields CDR1 LGHDT and CDR2 YNNKEL (reference sequence).